Presented here are 32 T cell receptor beta chains from one specimen sequenced in a study of shared clonotypes between healthy human individuals. Profiled with immunoSEQ multiplex PCR; TCRdb holds only in-frame clones, not every one. Of around 1.9 million clones listed, approximately 94% are singletons. As defined, naive CD8 cells were CD45RO-negative and positively selected for CCR7, with terminally differentiated effector memory CD45RA+ cells excluded. Sequencing was done on a sample of naive CD8+ T cells from PBMCs. The receptors derive from a man aged 18-30 years in good health. Some clones in this sample may be carry-over from other donors' samples.

The rearrangement uses TRBV11-3 and TRBJ2-5; TRBD2 matches at 12 bases. The CDR3 covers 15 residues. Germline CDR1 SGHNT, CDR2 YENEEA. V lost 4 bases and J lost 3; bases outside the gene matches: 3. CDR3 in DNA: TGTGCCAGCAGCTCCCGACTAGCGGGGGAAGAGACCCAGTACTTC. It yields the protein CASSSRLAGEETQYF.

The rearrangement uses TRBV27 and TRBJ2-1; 13 nucleotides agree with TRBD2. This CDR3 is 18 amino acids long. The germline V gene encodes CDR1 MNHEY and CDR2 SMNVEV (reference sequence). V was clipped by 5 bases and J by 4 bases; unmatched bases: 11. The CDR3 bases are TGTGCCAGCAGTACGTATCGGACTAGCGGGAGCGTATACAATGAGCAGTTCTTC. This translates into CASSTYRTSGSVYNEQFF.

The chain links TRBV14 to TRBJ2-1, with 7 bases identical to TRBD2. V dropped 0 bases and J dropped 6; count of bases not matched to a gene: 8. This CDR3 has 16 residues. In germline, CDR1 is SGHDN, CDR2 FVKESK. The CDR3 loop is CASSQEPKTSANEQFF. The CDR3 coding sequence is TGTGCCAGCAGCCAAGAGCCCAAAACTAGCGCCAATGAGCAGTTCTTC.

In this sample, this clone turned up a few times. Other DNA sequences in this specimen translate into the identical CDR3. The genes are TRBV27 and TRBJ2-7, with D unclear. This CDR3 region has 13 residues. Germline V gives CDR1 MNHEY, CDR2 SMNVEV (reference sequence). Between the trimmed V and J ends, which lost 0 bases and 3 bases, there was a span of 6 bases. CDR3 nucleotides: TGTGCCAGCAGTTTATCGAGTTTCTACGAGCAGTACTTC. Its translation is CASSLSSFYEQYF.

The chain joins TRBV13 to TRBJ1-1; D unresolved. V was shortened by 5 bases and J by 13 bases, with 17 bases between the two germline ends. The CDR3 is 12 amino acids. Germline lookup yields CDR1 PRHDT and CDR2 FYEKMQ (reference sequence). In DNA, the CDR3 is TGTGCCAGCAGCGTAAACCGGCAGGAAAATTTCTTT. This codes for CASSVNRQENFF.

V is TRBV7-9 and J is TRBJ2-3; D not resolved. Germline lookup yields CDR1 SEHNR and CDR2 FQNEAQ (reference sequence). Deletions cut 5 bases from V and 5 bases from J, with 14 bases between. The CDR3 is made up of 14 amino acids. CDR3 loop: CASSQPQFRDTQYF. CDR3 in DNA: TGTGCCAGCAGCCAACCCCAGTTTCGAGATACGCAGTATTTT.

The gene calls are TRBV4-2 and TRBJ2-2; D gene ambiguous. Trimming cost V 0 bases and J 4 bases, with 15 bases left between them. Germline-derived CDR1 and CDR2 are LGHNA and YNFKEQ. The CDR3 has 17 residues. The CDR3 nucleotides are TGTGCCAGCAGCCAAGATCGGTCAGGTGTTGGCACCGGGGAGCTGTTTTTT. Translation gives CASSQDRSGVGTGELFF.

This chain uses TRBV25-1 with TRBJ1-2; maybe TRBD1 (6 bases). Trimming removed 1 base from V and 4 bases from J, with 13 bases in between. Germline CDR1 reads MGHDK; CDR2 reads SYGVNS. The CDR3 is 15 residues long. The DNA of the CDR3 is TGTGCCAGCAGTGAATTGGGGACACCCGCCTATGGCTACACCTTC. This gives the protein CASSELGTPAYGYTF.

This chain joins TRBV28 and TRBJ2-3; 12 bases line up with TRBD2. This CDR3 is 17 amino acids long. The V gene's germline CDR1 is MDHEN and CDR2 SYDVKM. V was pared by 2 bases and J by 4 bases, with 7 bases of the junction left unmatched. The CDR3 nucleotides read TGTGCCAGCAGTTTACAGACGTCTAGCGGGAGGGCAGATACGCAGTATTTT. It specifies CASSLQTSSGRADTQYF.

J is TRBJ2-7 and V is TRBV30, with 8 bases lining up with TRBD2. V lost 2 bases, J lost 3 bases, and 12 bases stayed unmatched. The CDR3 has 16 amino acids. CDR1 and CDR2 (germline): GTSNPN, SVGIG (reference sequence). For the CDR3, the DNA is TGTGCCTGGAGTAGACGTAGCGGGAAAGCCTACTACGAGCAGTACTTC. Encoded protein: CAWSRRSGKAYYEQYF.

This clone was counted a few times. J is TRBJ1-2 and V is TRBV5-4; no clear D gene. Trimming took off 3 bases at V and 4 bases at J, with 7 bases between the two ends. Germline-derived CDR1 and CDR2 are SGHNT and YYREEE (reference sequence). The CDR3 loop spans 12 amino acids. The CDR3 protein is CASSWGSYGYTF. CDR3 nucleotides: TGTGCCAGCAGCTGGGGATCCTATGGCTACACCTTC.

The sample holds one count of this clone. Other DNA sequences in this specimen translate into the identical CDR3. The chain links TRBV7-9 to TRBJ2-7; D unclear. This CDR3 has 14 amino acids. CDR1 and CDR2 (germline): SEHNR, FQNEAQ (reference sequence). V lost 4 bases, J lost 0 bases, and 10 bases lay in between. The DNA of the CDR3 is TGTGCCAGCAGCTACCCAGTGAGCTCCTACGAGCAGTACTTC. Residues: CASSYPVSSYEQYF.

The rearrangement joins TRBV9 to TRBJ1-4, with 7 positions matching TRBD1. After removal of 4 bases from V and 6 bases from J, the junction contained 6 bases not matched to a gene. CDR1 SGDLS and CDR2 YYNGEE come from the germline V gene. The CDR3 extends over 14 amino acids. The chain's CDR3 is CASSQGGSDEKLFF. Here the CDR3 DNA reads TGTGCCAGCAGCCAGGGGGGCAGCGATGAAAAACTGTTTTTT.

This chain links TRBV9 with TRBJ2-7; D is uncertain. V dropped 3 bases and J dropped 6 bases, with 13 bases sitting between them. Per the germline V gene, CDR1 is SGDLS and CDR2 is YYNGEE. This CDR3 is 13 amino acids long. CDR3 sequence reads: CASSGTPSAEQYF. CDR3 coding DNA: TGTGCCAGCAGCGGCACTCCTTCAGCCGAGCAGTACTTC.

The chain employs TRBV28 and TRBJ2-5; 8 nucleotides align to TRBD1. V shed 3 bases, J shed 5 bases, and the junction held 5 bases outside the gene matches. The germline gives CDR1 MDHEN, CDR2 SYDVKM. The CDR3 length is 14 residues. The CDR3 loop reads CASSLTGDAETQYF. The CDR3 coding sequence is TGTGCCAGCAGTTTGACAGGGGACGCGGAGACCCAGTACTTC.

Remarks on this clone: A junction boundary mismatches the germline segment, possibly from a read error. The J gene is TRBJ2-1, the V gene TRBV5-1, with unresolved D. The CDR3 covers 11 residues. The germline V gene encodes CDR1 SGHRS and CDR2 YFSETQ. The CDR3 protein is CASSSYDEQFF. The DNA for the CDR3 is TGCGCCAGCAGCTCCTACGATGAGCAGTTCTTC.

As DNA, the CDR3 is TGTGCCAGCAGCCCCCGGCAGGGGCGCAATCAGCCCCAGCATTTT. This translates into CASSPRQGRNQPQHF. This rearrangement joins TRBV6-6 to TRBJ1-5, with a weak D call TRBD1 (6 bases). Deletions cut 6 bases from V and 2 bases from J, with 14 bases between. This CDR3 spans 15 amino acids. Germline V CDR1 and CDR2: MNHNY, SVGAGI (reference sequence).

This clone came up a few times. This chain links TRBV29-1 with TRBJ2-1; D is possibly TRBD2 (6 bases). Germline CDR1 reads SQVTM; CDR2 reads ANQGSEA. The CDR3 length is 13 residues. V shed 8 bases and J shed 0 bases, with 11 bases lying between them. CDR3 coding DNA: TGCAGCTTTAGACTAGACTCCTACAATGAGCAGTTCTTC. Translation gives CSFRLDSYNEQFF.

The chain is built from TRBV11-2 and TRBJ1-6; the D is unclear. Trimming cost V 2 bases and J 10 bases, with 18 bases left between them. The CDR3 extends over 16 amino acids. Germline values: CDR1 SGHAT, CDR2 FQNNGV. CDR3 residues: CASSLYRQEGKSPLHF. In nucleotides, the CDR3 is TGTGCCAGCAGCTTATATAGGCAAGAGGGAAAATCACCCCTCCACTTT.

V and J are TRBV30 and TRBJ2-1; D possibly corresponds to TRBD1 (5 bases). CDR1 and CDR2 from the germline V gene are GTSNPN and SVGIG (reference sequence). With 5 bases removed from V and 1 base from J, the gap between germline ends came to 9 bases. The CDR3 contains 13 residues. The CDR3 protein is CAWGQGSYNEQFF. In DNA form, the CDR3 reads TGTGCCTGGGGACAAGGGTCCTACAATGAGCAGTTCTTC.

The chain employs TRBV9 and TRBJ2-3; TRBD1 is a possible D gene (6 bases). Germline values: CDR1 SGDLS, CDR2 YYNGEE. Trimming cost V 5 bases and J 0 bases, with 13 bases left between them. The CDR3 length is 15 residues. The DNA of the CDR3 is TGTGCCAGCAGGCGCGGACAGACAAGCACAGATACGCAGTATTTT. This encodes CASRRGQTSTDTQYF.

J is TRBJ2-1 and V is TRBV7-9; 9 bases are shared with TRBD2. V trimming: 2 bases; J trimming: 7 bases; junction bases outside the gene matches: 6. CDR1 SEHNR and CDR2 FQNEAQ come from the germline V gene (reference sequence). CDR3 length: 15 residues. The CDR3 region is CASSLTTSGVNEQFF. CDR3 nucleotides: TGTGCCAGCAGCTTAACGACTAGCGGAGTTAATGAGCAGTTCTTC.

In regard to this clone: Other DNA sequences of this sample code for an identical CDR3. The chain employs TRBV19 and TRBJ1-5, with unresolved D. Germline assignment: CDR1 LNHDA and CDR2 SQIVND (reference sequence). The V end was cut by 3 bases, the J end by 6 bases, with 6 bases between. The CDR3 totals 12 residues. The DNA of the CDR3 is TGTGCCAGTAGTATCGGTCTTCAGCCCCAGCATTTT. Amino acids: CASSIGLQPQHF.

The rearrangement joins TRBV28 to TRBJ1-2, with a tentative D call TRBD1 (5 bases). The CDR3 has 15 amino acids. V lost 7 bases and J 0 bases, leaving 15 bases between the germline ends. CDR1 and CDR2 (germline): MDHEN, SYDVKM. The CDR3 loop is CASTSPRGANYGYTF. The DNA of the CDR3 is TGTGCCAGCACCTCCCCAAGGGGAGCTAACTATGGCTACACCTTC.

This chain connects TRBV27 to TRBJ2-7; D unclear. There are 16 residues in the CDR3. CDR1 and CDR2 (germline): MNHEY, SMNVEV (reference sequence). Trimming stripped 0 bases from V and 1 base from J, with 13 bases between. CDR3 nucleotides: TGTGCCAGCAGTTTATCGAAAGGAGTCCTGTCCTACGAGCAGTACTTC. Its translation: CASSLSKGVLSYEQYF.

The chain employs TRBV11-3 and TRBJ2-3, with 8 bases aligning to TRBD2. The CDR3 totals 16 residues. Trimming cost V 1 base and J 1 base; bases outside gene matches: 4. In germline, CDR1 is SGHNT, CDR2 YENEEA. CDR3 protein: CASSLAVREGTDTQYF. The CDR3 DNA follows: TGTGCCAGCAGCTTAGCGGTGCGGGAGGGCACAGATACGCAGTATTTT.

The chain has TRBV9 and TRBJ2-7; 7 bases are shared with TRBD2. The germline gives CDR1 SGDLS, CDR2 YYNGEE. After removal of 3 bases from V and 2 bases from J, the junction contained 5 bases not matched to a gene. The CDR3 contains 14 residues. The CDR3 reads CASSGRESAYEQYF. The CDR3 nucleotides read TGTGCCAGCAGCGGGCGGGAGTCAGCCTACGAGCAGTACTTC.

V and J are TRBV5-4 and TRBJ1-2; TRBD1 agrees at 8 bases. Trimming took 4 bases from V and 8 from J; bases not matched to a gene: 13. The CDR3 runs 15 residues. Germline CDR1 is SGHNT and CDR2 is YYREEE (reference sequence). CDR3 sequence reads: CASSSRTGSLGGYTF. The CDR3 region has the DNA TGTGCCAGCAGCAGCCGGACAGGGAGTTTGGGCGGCTACACCTTC.

This chain links TRBV29-1 with TRBJ1-2; weak D call: TRBD1 (6 bases). Per the germline V gene, CDR1 is SQVTM and CDR2 is ANQGSEA. The ends were cut back, 3 bases at V and 1 base at J, with 15 bases in the middle. This CDR3 has 15 amino acids. CDR3 residues: CSVDGGPYINYGYTF. The CDR3 region has the DNA TGCAGCGTTGATGGGGGGCCTTACATTAACTATGGCTACACCTTC.

The chain couples TRBV29-1 to TRBJ2-1, with 10 bases lining up with TRBD2. Germline V gene sequence: CDR1 SQVTM, CDR2 ANQGSEA. V trimming: 6 bases; J trimming: 5 bases; junction bases outside the gene matches: 10. The CDR3 extends over 15 amino acids. For the CDR3, the DNA is TGCAGCGTCGCCCGGACTAGCGGACGAAACAATGAGCAGTTCTTC. It encodes CSVARTSGRNNEQFF.

This chain uses TRBV7-6 with TRBJ2-6; 10 nucleotides line up with TRBD1. The CDR3 runs to 17 residues. Germline V lookup: CDR1 SGHVS, CDR2 FNYEAQ. The V and J ends lost 3 bases and 2 bases, in that order; junction bases with no gene match: 4. CDR3 region: CASSLRDRGPGANVLTF. CDR3 bases: TGTGCCAGCAGCTTGCGGGACAGGGGTCCTGGGGCCAACGTCCTGACTTTC.

To note about this clone: The sample carries other DNA sequences with the same CDR3. The chain combines TRBV27 with TRBJ2-7; no definite D call. Looked up from germline, CDR1 is MNHEY and CDR2 is SMNVEV (reference sequence). The V end was cut by 3 bases, the J end by 0 bases, with 6 bases between. The CDR3 runs to 13 residues. CDR3 region: CASSFSTSYEQYF. CDR3 bases: TGTGCCAGCAGTTTCAGCACCTCCTACGAGCAGTACTTC.